What follows is one TCR beta chain and its context. The CDR3 is cut off 3 residues early in the read; its end comes from the germline J gene. This entry comes from a study of T cells in women clearing cervical HPV infection. Looking at the study overall: Women with histologically confirmed HPV16-related CIN3 or worse, 2 with invasive cancer, served as cases. No precancer developed; the control's incident HPV16 infection cleared within 12 months.

The repertoire was sequenced with immunoSEQ multiplex PCR; TCRdb's copy has only in-frame clones and lacks some. The repertoire table contains about 16,000 clones. Each participant carried one incident cervical HPV16 infection only. This CDR3 has 12 amino acids. The V gene's germline CDR1 is SEHNR and CDR2 FQNEAQ (reference sequence). V was pared by 5 bases and J by 5 bases, with 9 bases between. This clonotype was sampled from a woman between 18 and 75 years old with a cervical HPV16 infection that either progressed to CIN3+ or cleared (not recorded which). The chain recombines TRBV7-9 with TRBJ2-5; a weak D match, TRBD2 (6 bases). The sequencing sample was made of blood buffy coat. The CDR3 loop is CASSGDFETQYF. CDR3 bases read: TGTGCCAGCAGCGGGGACTTCGAGACC.